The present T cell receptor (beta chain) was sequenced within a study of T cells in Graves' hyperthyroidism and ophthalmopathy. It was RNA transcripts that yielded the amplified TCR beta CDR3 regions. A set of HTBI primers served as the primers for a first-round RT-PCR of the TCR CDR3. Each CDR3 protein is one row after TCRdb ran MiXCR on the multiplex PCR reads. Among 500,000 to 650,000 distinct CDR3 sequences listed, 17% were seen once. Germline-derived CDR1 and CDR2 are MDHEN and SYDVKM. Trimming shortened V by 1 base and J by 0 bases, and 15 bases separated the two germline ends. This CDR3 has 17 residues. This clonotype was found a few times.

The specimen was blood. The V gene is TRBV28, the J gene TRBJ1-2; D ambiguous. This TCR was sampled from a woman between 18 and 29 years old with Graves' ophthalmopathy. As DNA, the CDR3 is TGTGCCAGCAGTTTATTACTGCGAGGACCTACTAACTATGGCTACACCTTC. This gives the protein CASSLLLRGPTNYGYTF.